This T cell receptor (beta chain) was identified in a study of T-cell memory formation after mild COVID-19 (dated by TCRdb to the early 2020s). In the study overall: Most TCR sequence clusters were specific to one of the two donors. Longitudinal TCRalpha and TCRbeta repertoire sequencing tracked T-cell clones expanding and contracting after mild COVID-19 in a couple of donors. Two young, previously healthy adult volunteers made up the cohort, one male and one female.

The sequencing machine was an Illumina NovaSeq 6000. TCRalpha and TCRbeta cDNA libraries were built by 5'RACE with constant-segment primers, adding sample barcodes and unique molecular identifiers. Trizol reagent was used to extract RNA from every sample. Library amplification was performed in two PCR steps, and a second sample barcode and Illumina TruSeq adapters were introduced in the second step. Sequencing of the libraries was done on an Illumina NovaSeq, producing 2 x 150 bp paired-end reads. The paper's processing steps were these. The reads were demultiplexed and collapsed into UMI-guided consensus sequences using migec v1.2.7. With mixcr v2.1.11, UMI consensuses were aligned to TRA and TRB V and J templates and assembled into clonotypes. A clonotype was counted as expanded or contracted only if both edgeR and NoisET called the change significant, with noise models trained on biological replicates. For edgeR calls, the cutoffs were a false discovery rate-adjusted p below 0.01 and a log2 fold-change threshold of 1. As an exploratory analysis of dynamics, max-normalized trajectories of the 1000 most abundant clonotypes were examined with PCA combined with hierarchical clustering. Each responding clone was given a CD4 or CD8 phenotype based on the CD4+ and CD8+ repertoires, which had been sequenced separately. Starting from the raw public reads, TCRdb applied fastp trimming at Q25, assembled clones with MiXCR and retained in-frame beta chains. Entries that share a CDR3 protein sequence are merged under the most common genes and DNA. The V and J calls and clone size come from TCRdb's table, not from the authors' own analysis. The sample table holds 150,000 to 200,000 distinct CDR3 sequences, of which 16% were seen once. Under 2.5% of the sample belongs to the ten largest clones.

In the case of this clonotype: What this receptor recognizes is not known. No base quality information exists; no much larger clone differs at one position.

Ficoll-Paque density gradient centrifugation was used to isolate PBMCs. V is clipped by 5 bases and J by 0 bases, and the sequence between their germline boundaries is 17 bases long. The CDR3 holds 16 amino acids from the cysteine to the phenylalanine. Only the CDR3 part of the read is kept: 48 bases, read in frame from the first base. Per the germline V gene, SGHVS is the CDR1 and FQNEAQ is the CDR2. The study at large found these results: Clones contracting from day 15 to 85 had balanced CD4/CD8 phenotypes, while a second wave expanding from day 15 to 37 was biased towards CD4+. The study covered only a couple of mild cases, and larger cohorts including severe cases with pre-infection samples were considered necessary. Contracting CD4+ clones appeared mostly in the CM and EM memory subsets, whereas CD8+ clones were enriched in EMRA. Some responding clones were detected in pre-infection memory, which suggested that pre-existing cross-reactive memory T cells had joined the SARS-CoV-2 response. SARS-CoV-2 specificity of the second-wave clones peaking on day 37 was not confirmed.

Sequencing input: PBMCs or a T cell subset sorted from them (not recorded which). The chain uses TRBV7-8 and TRBJ2-7; the D gene is possibly TRBD1, with 5 bases matching. The clonotype comes from an adult woman who had mild COVID-19 (a few samples of this study predate the infection). The sample titles of this study are shuffled in the database, so cell type and time point are left out; the donor was told from shared clones. The nucleotide sequence reads as follows: TGTGCCAGCAGCCCCACAAGGGTACAGGTCTCCTACGAGCAGTACTTC. Its amino acids are CASSPTRVQVSYEQYF.